The 25 T cell receptor beta chains reported below all come from one sample, sequenced in a study of blood T cell repertoires in COVID-19. Libraries were prepared by immunoSEQ multiplex PCR; TCRdb keeps only in-frame clonotypes and omits some of them. This sample has 100,000 to 150,000 clones; approximately 85% occur once, and the top ten carry more than 20%. Sequenced: peripheral blood. These receptors were taken from a woman of 80 years or more with acute or convalescent COVID-19.

The rearrangement joins TRBV5-1 to TRBJ1-1, with D hard to call. Deletions cut 6 bases from V and 1 base from J, with 7 bases between. Germline V gene sequence: CDR1 SGHRS, CDR2 YFSETQ. The CDR3 spans 12 residues. In DNA form, the CDR3 reads TGCGCCAGCAAGGAGGAGAACACTGAAGCTTTCTTT. It yields the protein CASKEENTEAFF.

The V call is TRBV5-4, the J call TRBJ1-1; D is uncertain. This CDR3 region has 15 residues. Germline assignment: CDR1 SGHNT and CDR2 YYREEE (reference sequence). The germline V and J ends were trimmed by 4 bases and 0 bases, with 13 bases remaining between them. The CDR3 loop is CASSPRAGMNTEAFF. CDR3 coding DNA: TGTGCCAGCAGCCCCCGCGCGGGGATGAACACTGAAGCTTTCTTT.

The V gene is TRBV28, the J gene TRBJ1-6, with D possibly being TRBD1 (5 bases). The V end lost 6 bases, the J end lost 9 bases, and 18 bases lay between the germline ends. This CDR3 spans 15 amino acids. CDR1 and CDR2 (germline): MDHEN, SYDVKM. The CDR3 nucleotides read TGTGCCAGCAGCTCGGGGGAGGGGAGAGTTTCACCCCTCCACTTT. It is translated as CASSSGEGRVSPLHF.

The chain combines TRBV19 with TRBJ1-5, with 9 bases lining up with TRBD1. This CDR3 comprises 13 residues. The V gene's germline CDR1 is LNHDA and CDR2 SQIVND (reference sequence). J was trimmed by 6 bases and V by 5 bases; bases with no gene match: 2. CDR3 DNA: TGTGCCAGTAGTGACAGGGGGAGTCAGCCCCAGCATTTT. It codes for CASSDRGSQPQHF.

This rearrangement joins TRBV5-6 to TRBJ2-1; TRBD1 is a possible D gene (6 bases). Trimming shortened V by 3 bases and J by 7 bases, and 8 bases separated the two germline ends. From germline, CDR1 is SGHDT and CDR2 YYEEEE. This CDR3 is built from 12 residues. CDR3 nucleotide sequence: TGTGCCAGCAGCTACAGGGAGAATGAGCAGTTCTTC. Protein product: CASSYRENEQFF. Supplemented by reference TRBV5-6 and TRBJ2-1, the full variable domain reads DAGVTQSPTHLIKTRGQQVTLRCSPKSGHDTVSWYQQALGQGPQFIFQYYEEEERQRGNFPDRFSGHQFPNYSSELNVNALLLGDSALYLCASSYRENEQFFGPGTRLTVL.

The chain links TRBV11-1 to TRBJ2-3; no reliable D call. V dropped 5 bases and J dropped 0 bases, with 15 bases sitting between them. CDR1 is SGHAT, CDR2 FQDESV, per germline (reference sequence). This CDR3 is 16 amino acids long. CDR3 sequence reads: CASSLHQVSSTDTQYF. In DNA, the CDR3 is TGTGCCAGCAGCCTACACCAGGTTTCTAGCACAGATACGCAGTATTTT.

This chain connects TRBV27 to TRBJ1-4; 8 bases are shared with TRBD1. The CDR3 has 18 amino acids. From germline, CDR1 is MNHEY and CDR2 SMNVEV (reference sequence). V was clipped by 3 bases and J by 1 base; unmatched bases: 10. For the CDR3, the DNA is TGTGCCAGCAGTTTTTTACCCCGACAGGGGCAAACTAATGAAAAACTGTTTTTT. It specifies CASSFLPRQGQTNEKLFF.

The J gene is TRBJ2-7, the V gene TRBV7-3, with D unresolved. The V gene's germline CDR1 is SGHTA and CDR2 FQGTGA. V gave up 5 bases and J gave up 3 bases, with 11 bases separating them. The CDR3 totals 13 residues. The chain's CDR3 is CASSRNPGYEQYV. Written as DNA, the CDR3 is TGTGCCAGCAGCCGAAACCCAGGCTACGAGCAGTACGTC.

This clone was detected only a few times. V usage is TRBV9 and J usage is TRBJ2-2; D call uncertain. The V gene lost 2 bases and the J gene lost 1 base, with 6 bases spanning the gap. The CDR3 is 14 residues long. Germline CDR1 and CDR2: SGDLS and YYNGEE. CDR3 sequence (DNA): TGTGCCAGCAGCGTGATACTGAACACCGGGGAGCTGTTTTTT. It translates to CASSVILNTGELFF.

This chain connects TRBV19 to TRBJ2-1; D might be TRBD2 (5 bases). CDR3 length: 14 amino acids. The germline V and J ends were trimmed by 5 bases and 7 bases, with 15 bases remaining between them. In germline, CDR1 is LNHDA, CDR2 SQIVND (reference sequence). The CDR3 protein is CASSPSRARNEQFF. CDR3 nucleotides: TGTGCCAGTAGTCCTTCGCGGGCCCGGAATGAGCAGTTCTTC.

This rearrangement joins TRBV28 to TRBJ2-7; TRBD1 might be the D (7 bases). Germline CDR1 MDHEN, CDR2 SYDVKM. CDR3 length: 14 residues. Trimming shortened V by 4 bases and J by 3 bases, and 13 bases separated the two germline ends. CDR3 in amino acids: CASSSTGTGYEQYV. For the CDR3, the DNA is TGTGCCAGCAGTTCGACAGGGACTGGCTACGAGCAGTACGTC.

The chain recombines TRBV15 with TRBJ1-2; 9 nucleotides agree with TRBD1. Germline V CDR1 and CDR2: LNHNV, YYDKDF (reference sequence). V was clipped by 3 bases and J by 7 bases; unmatched bases: 9. The CDR3 is 15 amino acids. The CDR3 spells CATSSRTGDLGGYTF. CDR3 bases: TGTGCCACCAGCAGCCGGACAGGGGATCTAGGTGGCTACACCTTC.

The chain couples TRBV6-2 or TRBV6-3 to TRBJ1-2, with a weak D call TRBD1 (5 bases). CDR1 is MNHEY and CDR2 is SVGEGT in the germline V gene. V dropped 4 bases and J dropped 1 base, with 22 bases sitting between them. This CDR3 spans 18 amino acids. CDR3 sequence reads: CASSSAFSRTRINYGYTF. The CDR3 DNA is TGTGCCAGCAGTTCAGCCTTTTCGCGGACACGAATTAACTATGGCTACACCTTC.

The chain couples TRBV6-5 to TRBJ1-5, with D perhaps TRBD1 (6 bases). This CDR3 has 14 amino acids. Germline V gives CDR1 MNHEY, CDR2 SVGAGI. Trimming stripped 7 bases from V and 3 bases from J, with 13 bases between. The CDR3 bases are TGTGCCAGCAATAGAGGACAGAACAATCAGCCCCAGCATTTT. The encoded protein is CASNRGQNNQPQHF.

This chain joins TRBV6-1 and TRBJ1-2; D not resolved. This CDR3 contains 13 residues. CDR1 is MNHNS, CDR2 SASEGT, per germline. V was cut by 2 bases and J by 2 bases, with 6 bases left in between. The CDR3 protein is CASSEYRNYGYTF. The CDR3 region has the DNA TGTGCCAGCAGTGAATACAGAAACTATGGCTACACCTTC.

The chain combines TRBV9 with TRBJ2-5; 7 bases are a match to TRBD2. V shed 0 bases, J shed 9 bases, and the junction held 5 bases outside the gene matches. The germline CDR1 and CDR2 sequences are SGDLS and YYNGEE. This CDR3 has 13 residues. CDR3 DNA: TGTGCCAGCAGCGTAGAGGGTGGGGGGGCCCAGTACTTC. Translated: CASSVEGGGAQYF.

The CDR3 region is CASSRSGGDNEQFF. The CDR3 coding sequence is TGTGCCAGCAGCCGGAGCGGGGGAGACAATGAGCAGTTCTTC. The chain combines TRBV7-9 with TRBJ2-1; TRBD2 matches at 8 bases. Germline V gene lookup returns CDR1 SEHNR and CDR2 FQNEAQ (reference sequence). After removal of 5 bases from V and 5 bases from J, the junction contained 5 bases not matched to a gene. The length of the CDR3 is 14 residues.

The chain carries TRBV6-5 and TRBJ1-1, with D possibly matching TRBD1 (6 bases). V dropped 6 bases and J dropped 0 bases, with 11 bases sitting between them. The CDR3 is 14 residues long. Germline V lookup: CDR1 MNHEY, CDR2 SVGAGI. The CDR3 here is CASRRTVMNTEAFF. Here the CDR3 DNA reads TGTGCCAGCAGACGGACAGTGATGAACACTGAAGCTTTCTTT.

J is TRBJ1-5 and V is TRBV9; no clear D gene. Germline-derived CDR1 and CDR2 are SGDLS and YYNGEE. Trimming took off 0 bases at V and 7 bases at J, with 8 bases between the two ends. The CDR3 is 13 amino acids. The CDR3 nucleotides are TGTGCCAGCAGCGTAGGACCCGGGCAGCCCCAGCATTTT. Residues: CASSVGPGQPQHF. The full variable domain, in which reference TRBV9 and TRBJ1-5 provide the parts outside the CDR3, is DSGVTQTPKHLITATGQRVTLRCSPRSGDLSVYWYQQSLDQGLQFLIQYYNGEERAKGNILERFSAQQFPDLHSELNLSSLELGDSALYFCASSVGPGQPQHFGDGTRLSIL.

The chain carries TRBV24-1 and TRBJ1-2; TRBD1 agrees at 9 bases. The V gene's germline CDR1 is KGHDR and CDR2 SFDVKD. CDR3 size: 16 residues. With V trimmed by 4 bases and J by 1 base, 6 bases remained unmatched. CDR3 region: CATSDGDRARNYGYTF. As DNA, the CDR3 is TGTGCCACCAGTGACGGGGACAGGGCCCGTAACTATGGCTACACCTTC.

V is TRBV7-2 and J is TRBJ1-1, with TRBD1 identical over 7 bases. With 6 bases clipped from V and 5 bases from J, the junction kept 6 bases outside the gene matches. There are 13 residues in the CDR3. Germline V gene lookup returns CDR1 SGHTA and CDR2 FQGNSA. The CDR3 here is CASRFTGVTEAFF. The DNA for the CDR3 is TGTGCCAGCAGATTCACAGGGGTGACTGAAGCTTTCTTT.

The gene calls are TRBV15 and TRBJ1-3; D uncertain. The germline gives CDR1 LNHNV, CDR2 YYDKDF (reference sequence). CDR3 length: 16 amino acids. V dropped 0 bases and J dropped 2 bases, with 11 bases sitting between them. CDR3 in amino acids: CATSRDLDYTGNTIYF. The CDR3 DNA follows: TGTGCCACCAGCAGAGATCTGGACTACACTGGAAACACCATATATTTT. The full variable domain, rest sourced from reference TRBV15 and TRBJ1-3, is DAMVIQNPRYQVTQFGKPVTLSCSQTLNHNVMYWYQQKSSQAPKLLFHYYDKDFNNEADTPDNFQSRRPNTSFCFLDIRSPGLGDTAMYLCATSRDLDYTGNTIYFGEGSWLTVV.

V is TRBV7-3 and J is TRBJ2-3; D perhaps matches TRBD2 (6 bases). Trimming took 7 bases from V and 1 from J, leaving 12 bases between them. Germline lookup yields CDR1 SGHTA and CDR2 FQGTGA. This CDR3 is 14 amino acids long. The CDR3, as DNA: TGTGCCAGCAACATTACGGGGGGCACAGATACGCAGTATTTT. Translated, it gives CASNITGGTDTQYF.

V and J are TRBV18 and TRBJ1-1; TRBD1 agrees at 8 bases. There are 13 residues in the CDR3. Germline-derived CDR1 and CDR2 are KGHSH and LQKENI. Trimming cost V 6 bases and J 8 bases; bases outside gene matches: 8. CDR3 amino acids: CASSSRGDREAFF. Written as DNA, the CDR3 is TGTGCCAGCTCCTCCCGTGGGGACAGGGAAGCTTTCTTT.

V gene TRBV28 combines with J gene TRBJ1-2; no clear D gene. Trimming removed 3 bases at V and 5 bases at J, with 7 bases between. Germline assignment: CDR1 MDHEN and CDR2 SYDVKM. The CDR3 runs to 12 residues. CDR3 nucleotide sequence: TGTGCCAGCAGTTTTTTCAGTTATGGCTACACCTTC. It specifies CASSFFSYGYTF.